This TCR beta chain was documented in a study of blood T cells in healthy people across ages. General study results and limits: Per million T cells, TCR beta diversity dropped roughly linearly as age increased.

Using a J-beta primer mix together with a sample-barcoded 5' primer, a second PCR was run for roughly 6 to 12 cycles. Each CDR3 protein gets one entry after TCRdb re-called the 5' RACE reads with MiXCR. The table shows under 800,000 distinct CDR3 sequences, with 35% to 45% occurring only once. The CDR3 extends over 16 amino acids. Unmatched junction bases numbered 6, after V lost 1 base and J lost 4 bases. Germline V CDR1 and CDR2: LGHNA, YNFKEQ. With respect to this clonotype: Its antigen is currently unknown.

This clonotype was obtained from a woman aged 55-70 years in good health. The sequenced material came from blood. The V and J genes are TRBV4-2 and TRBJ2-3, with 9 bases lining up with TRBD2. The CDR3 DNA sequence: TGTGCCAGCAGCCAAGCTAGCGGGAAGTGGGCAGATACGCAGTATTTT. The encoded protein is CASSQASGKWADTQYF.